This T cell receptor (beta chain) came from a study of cytomegalovirus exposure and HLA in healthy donors. CDR1 and CDR2 (germline): SGHVS, FQNEAQ. With 1 base clipped from V and 5 bases from J, the junction kept 8 bases outside the gene matches. The CDR3 totals 16 residues. The data were produced by immunoSEQ multiplex PCR, yet TCRdb's version contains in-frame clones alone and is incomplete. The sample consists of 150,000 to 200,000 clones, roughly 80% of them appearing once. This clone has only a few counts. The chain uses TRBV7-8 and TRBJ2-5, with 9 bases aligning to TRBD1. This TCR was recovered from a man under 40 in good health and CMV-seropositive. What was sequenced was PBMCs. The CDR3 is CASSLVDRGSGETQYF. As DNA, the CDR3 is TGTGCCAGCAGCTTAGTTGACAGGGGGTCGGGTGAGACCCAGTACTTC.